The T cell receptor (beta chain) under discussion was sequenced for a study of T cells in women clearing cervical HPV infection. Study findings and constraints: CIN3+ cases had significantly higher TCR richness than controls; evenness did not differ.

Regarding this clone: Its antigen is unidentified. Read sequence stops 3 residues before the CDR3 end, and the germline J gene provides the missing end.

Per germline, CDR1 SGHRS and CDR2 YFSETQ. V gave up 0 bases and J gave up 6 bases; unmatched junction bases: 6. There are 16 residues in the CDR3. TCRdb's copy holds only in-frame clones and misses some; the assay was immunoSEQ multiplex PCR. The table counts 40,000 or so clones; around 6.5% lies in the top ten. The sample consisted of blood buffy coat. The J gene is TRBJ2-2, the V gene TRBV5-1, with TRBD2 identical over 9 bases. The source is a woman aged 18 to 75 with a cervical HPV16 infection that either progressed to CIN3+ or cleared (not recorded which). The part of the CDR3 DNA that was read is TGCGCCAGCAGCTTGGGTATGAGCGGGAGGCCCGGGGAG. This gives the protein CASSLGMSGRPGE. The complete CDR3 protein is CASSLGMSGRPGELFF.